This TCR beta chain was obtained from a study of neurological immune-mediated disorders. At least ten counts were recorded for this clonotype. The germline CDR1 and CDR2 sequences are SGHRS and YFSETQ. The CDR3 is 15 residues long. Trimming pared 4 bases from V and 0 bases from J, leaving 14 bases between. The cDNA came from 5'RACE, which used 10-nucleotide random UMIs. Via MiXCR, TCRdb re-called the 5' RACE reads, giving one row per CDR3 protein. The repertoire consists of about 38,000 distinct CDR3 sequences, with about 4.4% occurring once and the leading ten covering 9% to 10%. This chain connects TRBV5-1 to TRBJ2-7; no definite D call. Sequences were obtained from CD4+ T cells from blood. The TCR originated in a man aged 18 to 35 in good health. The CDR3 is CASSPRVSASYEQYF. CDR3 bases: TGCGCCAGCAGCCCTCGGGTTAGTGCCTCCTACGAGCAGTACTTC.